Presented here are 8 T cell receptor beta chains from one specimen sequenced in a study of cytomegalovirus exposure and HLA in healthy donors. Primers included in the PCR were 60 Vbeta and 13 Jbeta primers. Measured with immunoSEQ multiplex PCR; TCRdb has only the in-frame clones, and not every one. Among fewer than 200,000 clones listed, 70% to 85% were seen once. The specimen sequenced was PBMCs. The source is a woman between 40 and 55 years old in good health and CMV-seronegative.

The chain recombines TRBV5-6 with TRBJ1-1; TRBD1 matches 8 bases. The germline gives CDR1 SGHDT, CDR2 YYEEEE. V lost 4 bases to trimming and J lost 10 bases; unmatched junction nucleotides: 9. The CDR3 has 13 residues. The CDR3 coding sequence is TGTGCCAGCAGCCCGGACAGGGCGGTCGGAGCTTTCTTT. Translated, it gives CASSPDRAVGAFF.

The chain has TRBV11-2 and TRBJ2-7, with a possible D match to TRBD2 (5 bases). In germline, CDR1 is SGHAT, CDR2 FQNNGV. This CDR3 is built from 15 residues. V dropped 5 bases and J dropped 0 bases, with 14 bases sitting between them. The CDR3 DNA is TGTGCCAGCAGCAAAGAGCGGAAGAGCTCCTACGAGCAGTACTTC. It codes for CASSKERKSSYEQYF.

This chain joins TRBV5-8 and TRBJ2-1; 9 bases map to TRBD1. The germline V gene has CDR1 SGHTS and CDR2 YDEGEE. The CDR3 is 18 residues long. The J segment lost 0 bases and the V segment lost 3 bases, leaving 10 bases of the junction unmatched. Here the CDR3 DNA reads TGTGCCAGCAGCTCGGGACAGGGAAGCTCAAGCTCCTACAATGAGCAGTTCTTC. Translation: CASSSGQGSSSSYNEQFF.

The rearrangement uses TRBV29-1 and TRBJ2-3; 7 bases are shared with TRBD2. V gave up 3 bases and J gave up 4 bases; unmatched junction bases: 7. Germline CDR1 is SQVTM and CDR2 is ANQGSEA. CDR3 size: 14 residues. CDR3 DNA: TGCAGCGTTGAGGGAGGGAACTGGGCAGATACGCAGTATTTT. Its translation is CSVEGGNWADTQYF.

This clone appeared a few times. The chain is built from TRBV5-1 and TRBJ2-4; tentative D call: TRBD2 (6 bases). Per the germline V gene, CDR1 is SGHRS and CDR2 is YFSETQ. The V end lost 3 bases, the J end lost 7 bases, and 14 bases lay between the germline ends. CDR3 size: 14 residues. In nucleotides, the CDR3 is TGCGCCAGCAGCTCTGCGGCAGGGAGGAACATTCAGTACTTC. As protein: CASSSAAGRNIQYF. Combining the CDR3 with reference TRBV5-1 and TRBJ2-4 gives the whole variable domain KAGVTQTPRYLIKTRGQQVTLSCSPISGHRSVSWYQQTPGQGLQFLFEYFSETQRNKGNFPGRFSGRQFSNSRSEMNVSTLELGDSALYLCASSSAAGRNIQYFGAGTRLSVL.

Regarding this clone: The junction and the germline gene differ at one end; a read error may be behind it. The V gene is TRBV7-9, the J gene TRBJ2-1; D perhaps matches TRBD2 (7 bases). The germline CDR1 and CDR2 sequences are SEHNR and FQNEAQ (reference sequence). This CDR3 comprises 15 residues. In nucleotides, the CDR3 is TGTTCCAGCAGCTTAGGGGGAGGGGACTACAATGAGCAGTTCTTC. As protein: CSSSLGGGDYNEQFF.

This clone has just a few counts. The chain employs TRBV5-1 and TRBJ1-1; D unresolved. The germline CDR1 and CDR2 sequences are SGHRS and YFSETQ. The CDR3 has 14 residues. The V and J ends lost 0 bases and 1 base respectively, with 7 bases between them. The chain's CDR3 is CASSLAGSNTEAFF. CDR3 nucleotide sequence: TGCGCCAGCAGCTTGGCGGGATCGAACACTGAAGCTTTCTTT.

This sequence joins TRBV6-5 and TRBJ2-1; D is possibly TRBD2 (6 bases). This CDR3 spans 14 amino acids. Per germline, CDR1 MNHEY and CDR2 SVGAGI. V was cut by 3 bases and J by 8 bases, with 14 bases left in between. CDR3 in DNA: TGTGCCAGCAGTTATAGGAGGGAGTTGGATGAGCAGTTCTTC. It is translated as CASSYRRELDEQFF.